These T cell receptor beta chains were read from a single sample in a study of persistence of HIV-infected CD4 T cells. Using immunoSEQ multiplex PCR, the repertoire was profiled, and TCRdb retains in-frame clones only, with some absent. The data hold roughly 20,000 clones, with 75% to 80% observed a single time. These receptors' antigens are unknown. The input for sequencing was CD4+ T cells sorted from PBMCs after 18-hour stimulation, taken from a patient who received antiretroviral therapy. The receptors originated from an adult man with HIV who was CMV-seropositive. Both conserved end residues are trimmed from each CDR3.

>TRBV5-1|12|TRBJ1-2
ASSLAEANYGYT
>TRBV5-1|12|TRBJ1-3
ASGETASGNTIY
>TRBV19|15|TRBJ1-5
ATSWGGGQGASQPQH
>TRBV3-1/TRBV3-2|14|TRBJ1-1
ASSREGERRNTEAF
>TRBV19|14|TRBJ2-7
ASRTSSVDRGYEQY
>TRBV5-8|15|TRBJ1-6
ASSRGSASSYNSPLH
>TRBV29-1|10|TRBJ1-2
SVWDSNYGYT
>TRBV18|13|TRBJ1-1
ASSPRLQGDTEAF
>TRBV5-5|13|TRBJ2-6
ASSATGAGANVLT
>TRBV20-1|8|TRBJ1-1
SASDQEAF
>TRBV18|13|TRBJ2-1
ASSPPGRSYNEQF
>TRBV18|11|TRBJ2-7
ASSPSRSYEQY
>TRBV6-5|13|TRBJ1-4
ASSYSGGLNEKLF
>TRBV10-1|12|TRBJ2-1
ASSSAGGRNEQF
>TRBV7-3|13|TRBJ2-1
ASSLAAGAYNEQF
>TRBV19|11|TRBJ1-1
ASTGQGKTEAF
>TRBV28|13|TRBJ2-3
ASSFGGVVADTQY
>TRBV2|14|TRBJ1-2
ASSGTAFPTSYGYT
>TRBV21-1|14|TRBJ2-3
ASSKGLAVITDTQY
>TRBV18|13|TRBJ1-2
ASSPAEDSNYGYT
>TRBV24-1|13|TRBJ2-3
ATSDPTGGTDTQY
>TRBV5-1|13|TRBJ1-5
ASSLEGQGGQPQH
>TRBV7-8|14|TRBJ1-3
ASSSQGPAVGNTIY
>TRBV9|13|TRBJ1-6
ASSVGGRDNSPLH
>TRBV27|10|TRBJ1-2
ASSLRGIGYT
>TRBV19|11|TRBJ2-1
ASNGMGYNEQF
>TRBV28|11|TRBJ2-1
ASSSTVLNEQF
>TRBV6-5|12|TRBJ1-3
ASSFGRTGNTIY
>TRBV7-9|12|TRBJ1-6
ASSYPGLGSPLH
>TRBV3-1/TRBV3-2|11|TRBJ1-1
ASSQSLNTEAF
>TRBV7-6|11|TRBJ2-2
ASSLTGSGELF
>TRBV10-1|14|TRBJ2-7
ASPPAGGGAGNEQY
>TRBV4-1|12|TRBJ1-1
ASSQRGENTEAF
>TRBV24-1|15|TRBJ2-1
ATSDHSGTRGYNEQF
>TRBV29-1|11|TRBJ1-5
SAVTGGGQPQH
>TRBV24-1|13|TRBJ2-3
ATSDSYSATDTQY
>TRBV28|13|TRBJ1-3
ASSGPGISGNTIY
>TRBV6-5|11|TRBJ1-4
ASSYDQGEKLF
>TRBV18|10|TRBJ2-4
ASSPDGGIQY
>TRBV24-1|14|TRBJ1-3
ATSDRQVFSGNTIY
>TRBV11-1|14|TRBJ2-3
ASSKTSVSSTDTQY
>TRBV3-1/TRBV3-2|14|TRBJ2-2
ASGIDSGGGAGELF